This T cell receptor (beta chain) emerged from a study of blood T cell repertoires in COVID-19. The assay was immunoSEQ multiplex PCR, and TCRdb's table has in-frame clones only and misses some. Counted here are 250,000 to 300,000 clones, roughly 86% occurring once; the ten biggest clones make up roughly 12%. Germline CDR1 and CDR2: MGHRA and YSYEKL. The J segment lost 3 bases and the V segment lost 0 bases, leaving 10 bases of the junction unmatched. CDR3 length equals 17 residues. This clone was counted a few times. V and J are TRBV4-1 and TRBJ1-1; 7 bases map to TRBD1. The receptor's source is a young woman with COVID-19, enrolled during active disease. The sample comprised peripheral blood. CDR3 sequence: CASSQDRGGGAHTEAFF. CDR3 DNA: TGCGCCAGCAGCCAAGATAGAGGAGGGGGCGCACACACTGAAGCTTTCTTT.